Listed below are T cell receptor beta chains from one sample, sequenced in a study of T cell clonotyping in hematopoietic cell transplantation. TCRdb's copy holds only in-frame clones and misses some; the assay was immunoSEQ multiplex PCR. The sample contains roughly 50,000 clones, 86% of which appear only once. The specimen was peripheral blood mononuclear cells, collected before stem cell transplant. Every receptor here comes from a man aged 55 to 69 with biphenotypic leukemia. Some clones in this sample may be carry-over from other donors' samples. Both conserved end residues are part of each CDR3. The order of the fields is V gene, clone size, D gene, J gene, CDR3 protein, CDR3 DNA. A D gene is named only where the DNA matches it firmly. Size is stated for part of the rows, as once, few or many counts, or as a class when the clone is expanded.

V: TRBV28; size: NA; D: NA; J: TRBJ1-2; CDR3: CASSALRYGYTF; DNA: TGTGCCAGCAGTGCATTGCGCTATGGCTACACCTTC
V: TRBV6-6; size: NA; D: NA; J: TRBJ1-1; CDR3: CASSPQGDTEAFF; DNA: TGTGCCAGCAGCCCTCAAGGGGACACTGAAGCTTTCTTT
V: TRBV19; size: few; D: NA; J: TRBJ1-2; CDR3: CASSIQGSSNYGYTF; DNA: TGTGCCAGTAGTATTCAGGGTTCTTCTAACTATGGCTACACCTTC
V: TRBV20-1; size: NA; D: TRBD2; J: TRBJ2-3; CDR3: CRLGGERTQYF; DNA: TGCAGGCTGGGAGGGGAGAGAACGCAGTATTTT
V: TRBV30; size: NA; D: NA; J: TRBJ1-3; CDR3: CARGHTSGNTIYF; DNA: TGTGCCCGGGGACATACCTCTGGAAACACCATATATTTT
V: TRBV9; size: NA; D: TRBD1; J: TRBJ1-1; CDR3: CASSSQGQTGKAFF; DNA: TGTGCCAGCAGCTCCCAGGGGCAGACAGGGAAAGCTTTCTTT
V: TRBV19; size: NA; D: NA; J: TRBJ1-1; CDR3: CASSITGDTEAFF; DNA: TGTGCCAGTAGTATAACGGGGGACACTGAAGCTTTCTTT
V: TRBV28; size: NA; D: NA; J: TRBJ1-1; CDR3: CASSAAGDTEAFF; DNA: TGTGCCAGCAGTGCTGCAGGGGATACTGAAGCTTTCTTT
V: TRBV6-1; size: NA; D: NA; J: TRBJ2-1; CDR3: CASSEVGPEQLFF; DNA: TGTGCCAGCAGTGAAGTTGGCCCCGAGCAACTTTTCTTC
V: TRBV19; size: NA; D: NA; J: TRBJ2-5; CDR3: CASSPRLGYRQETQYF; DNA: TGTGCCAGTAGTCCCCGACTAGGCTACCGCCAAGAGACCCAGTACTTC
V: TRBV6-6; size: NA; D: NA; J: TRBJ2-5; CDR3: CASNDGQETQYF; DNA: TGTGCCAGCAACGACGGACAAGAGACCCAGTACTTC
V: TRBV2; size: NA; D: TRBD1; J: TRBJ1-1; CDR3: CASSRDRENTEAFF; DNA: TGTGCCAGCAGTAGGGACAGGGAAAACACTGAAGCTTTCTTT
V: TRBV19; size: NA; D: NA; J: TRBJ1-2; CDR3: CASSIDGSYGYTF; DNA: TGTGCCAGTAGTATAGACGGTTCCTATGGCTACACCTTC